This T cell receptor (beta chain) was documented in a study of T cells in Graves' hyperthyroidism and ophthalmopathy. CDR3 size: 13 residues. Germline CDR1 reads SGHDT; CDR2 reads YYEEEE. J gave up 13 bases and V 4 bases, and 7 bases lay outside the gene matches. This clonotype was detected ten times or more. Any patient presenting with uncontrolled infection, other autoimmune disease, pregnancy or lactation was left out. Thyroid ultrasound, orbital computed tomography, clinical symptoms, and serum thyroxine and TRAb underpinned diagnoses. Blood was sampled at initial diagnosis of hyperthyroidism, prior to onset of any ophthalmopathy symptoms. RNA transcripts provided the source from which TCR beta CDR3 regions were amplified. A first-round RT-PCR of the TCR CDR3 used the HTBI primer set. TCRdb fed the multiplex PCR reads into MiXCR, producing one record per CDR3 protein. The sample holds 300,000 to 450,000 distinct CDR3 sequences, around 14% seen once.

This sequence originates from a woman under 30 with Graves' hyperthyroidism that later progressed to Graves' ophthalmopathy. Sample: blood. The genes are TRBV5-6 and TRBJ2-1, with 11 bases fitting TRBD2. The CDR3 loop is CASSLGTSGAQFF. In nucleotides, the CDR3 is TGTGCCAGCAGCCTTGGGACTAGCGGCGCTCAGTTCTTC.